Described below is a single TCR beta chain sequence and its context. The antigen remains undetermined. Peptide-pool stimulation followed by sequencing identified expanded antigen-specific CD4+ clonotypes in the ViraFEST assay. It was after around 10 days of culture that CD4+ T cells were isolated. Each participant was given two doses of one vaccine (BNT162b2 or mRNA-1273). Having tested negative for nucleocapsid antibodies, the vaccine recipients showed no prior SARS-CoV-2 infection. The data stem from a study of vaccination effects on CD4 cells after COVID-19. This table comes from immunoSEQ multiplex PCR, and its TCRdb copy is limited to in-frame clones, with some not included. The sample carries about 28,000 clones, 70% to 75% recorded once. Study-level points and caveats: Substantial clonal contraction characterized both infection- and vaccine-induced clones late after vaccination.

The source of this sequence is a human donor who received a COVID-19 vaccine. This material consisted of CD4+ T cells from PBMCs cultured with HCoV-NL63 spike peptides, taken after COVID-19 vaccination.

Written as DNA, the CDR3 is TGTGCCAGCAGTAGACAGGGGAATCACGAGCAGTACTTC. It translates to CASSRQGNHEQYF. The V call is TRBV3-1 (or the pseudogene TRBV3-2), the J call TRBJ2-7; 8 bases fit TRBD1. Germline V gene lookup returns CDR1 LGHDT and CDR2 YNNKEL (reference sequence). CDR3 length equals 13 residues. Unmatched junction bases numbered 6, after V lost 6 bases and J lost 5 bases.